These 13 T cell receptor beta chains were sequenced from one sample in a study of OX40 agonist ivuxolimab in advanced cancers. Assay used: immunoSEQ multiplex PCR; TCRdb lists only in-frame clones, some missing. The sample holds roughly 10,000 clones, 70% to 85% seen once. The sample consisted of CD4+ or CD8+ T cells sorted from blood, taken in a trial of the OX40 agonist ivuxolimab. These receptors all stem from an adult with an advanced solid tumor such as melanoma, head and neck, liver or kidney cancer.

The chain combines TRBV11-1 with TRBJ2-1; D possibly uses TRBD1 or TRBD2 (5 bases each). CDR1 and CDR2 from the germline V gene are SGHAT and FQDESV (reference sequence). V was shortened by 1 base and J by 3 bases, with 16 bases between the two germline ends. This CDR3 contains 17 residues. This CDR3 is CASSLGLWGMLYNEQFF. The CDR3 nucleotides are TGTGCCAGCAGCTTAGGACTTTGGGGGATGCTCTACAATGAGCAGTTCTTC.

A word on this clone: The junction differs from germline at one of its ends, possibly a read error. The rearrangement joins TRBV2 to TRBJ2-5; 8 positions match TRBD1. CDR3 length: 18 residues. Germline V CDR1 and CDR2: SNHLY, FYNNEI. Written as DNA, the CDR3 is TGTGCCAGCAGCGAAGCCACTCCTCGACAGGGGCTGTGGGAGACCCAGTACTTC. This sequence encodes CASSEATPRQGLWETQYF.

The gene calls are TRBV5-1 and TRBJ2-7; TRBD1 agrees at 9 bases. CDR1 and CDR2 (germline): SGHRS, YFSETQ. The CDR3 consists of 16 residues. Trimming at V came to 4 bases and at J to 2 bases, leaving 10 bases not matched to a gene. As DNA, the CDR3 is TGCGCCAGCAGCGGTTCCCGGGACAGGGAGGCCTACGAGCAGTACTTC. It specifies CASSGSRDREAYEQYF. Drawing the rest from reference TRBV5-1 and TRBJ2-7, the complete variable domain is KAGVTQTPRYLIKTRGQQVTLSCSPISGHRSVSWYQQTPGQGLQFLFEYFSETQRNKGNFPGRFSGRQFSNSRSEMNVSTLELGDSALYLCASSGSRDREAYEQYFGPGTRLTVT.

The rearrangement links TRBV6-1 to TRBJ2-1, with D tentatively TRBD1 or TRBD2 (6 bases each). Germline CDR1 and CDR2: MNHNS and SASEGT. The CDR3 runs 12 residues. The V end lost 5 bases, the J end lost 10 bases, and 12 bases lay between the germline ends. The DNA for the CDR3 is TGTGCCAGCAGTCCCACCGGGGGCGAGCAGTTCTTC. The encoded protein is CASSPTGGEQFF.

This sequence joins TRBV28 and TRBJ2-1, with TRBD2 matching over 12 bases. Germline CDR1 and CDR2: MDHEN and SYDVKM. The V gene end was trimmed by 4 bases and the J gene end by 0 bases; junction bases not matched to a gene: 7. The CDR3 sequence is 18 residues long. The CDR3 DNA reads as TGTGCCAGCAGTTCAGGGACTAGCGGGTCCGTCTCCTACAATGAGCAGTTCTTC. As protein: CASSSGTSGSVSYNEQFF.

CDR3 nucleotide sequence: TGTGCCAGCAGCTTATACACCGGGGAGCTGTTTTTT. Protein product: CASSLYTGELFF. The genes are TRBV5-6 and TRBJ2-2; D gene ambiguous. The V end was cut by 2 bases, the J end by 3 bases, with 2 bases between. The germline gives CDR1 SGHDT, CDR2 YYEEEE. There are 12 residues in the CDR3.

This clone was seen a few times. Written as DNA, the CDR3 is TGTGCCAGCGCACCGGGACAGATGAACACTGAAGCTTTCTTT. It encodes CASAPGQMNTEAFF. The chain recombines TRBV9 with TRBJ1-1, with 7 positions matching TRBD1. In germline, CDR1 is SGDLS, CDR2 YYNGEE. This CDR3 spans 14 amino acids. The V and J ends lost 7 bases and 0 bases, in that order; junction bases with no gene match: 6.

In this sample, this clone is medium-sized (0.01 to 0.1%). The CDR3 spells CASSPHEGASYEQYF. The CDR3 DNA reads TGTGCCAGCAGCCCCCATGAGGGGGCATCCTACGAGCAGTACTTC. The chain uses TRBV7-6 and TRBJ2-7; 7 bases agree with TRBD1. Germline values: CDR1 SGHVS, CDR2 FNYEAQ. The J segment lost 1 base and the V segment lost 5 bases, leaving 8 bases of the junction unmatched. The CDR3 totals 15 residues.

The chain carries TRBV5-4 and TRBJ1-1; no clear D gene. This CDR3 has 14 residues. Trimming took 2 bases from V and 1 from J, leaving 9 bases between them. Germline V CDR1 and CDR2: SGHNT, YYREEE (reference sequence). The CDR3 region is CASSFPAANTEAFF. Here the CDR3 DNA reads TGTGCCAGCAGCTTCCCCGCAGCGAACACTGAAGCTTTCTTT.

This clone showed up just once. The genes are TRBV9 and TRBJ1-1; possibly TRBD1 for D (6 bases). The V gene's germline CDR1 is SGDLS and CDR2 YYNGEE. Trimming removed 3 bases from V and 0 bases from J, with 12 bases in between. The CDR3 contains 15 residues. The CDR3 reads CASSAGEHLNTEAFF. CDR3 bases: TGTGCCAGCAGCGCAGGGGAACATCTGAACACTGAAGCTTTCTTT.

This chain uses TRBV19 with TRBJ2-1; D remains ambiguous. The germline gives CDR1 LNHDA, CDR2 SQIVND (reference sequence). This CDR3 has 12 residues. Trimming took off 10 bases at V and 0 bases at J, with 7 bases between the two ends. CDR3 sequence (DNA): TGTGCCACCGGGCCCTCCTACAATGAGCAGTTCTTC. Translating it yields CATGPSYNEQFF.

Turning to this clone: The sample carries other DNA sequences with the same CDR3. This chain links TRBV30 with TRBJ2-2, with 11 bases lining up with TRBD2. V was pared by 5 bases and J by 8 bases, with 10 bases of the junction left unmatched. The CDR3 is 15 residues long. CDR1 and CDR2 from the germline V gene are GTSNPN and SVGIG (reference sequence). The CDR3 DNA is TGTGCCTGGGCTACTAGCGGGAGAGATACTGGGGAGCTGTTTTTT. It yields the protein CAWATSGRDTGELFF. Complete variable domain (other parts from reference TRBV30 and TRBJ2-2): SQTIHQWPATLVQPVGSPLSLECTVEGTSNPNLYWYRQAAGRGLQLLFYSVGIGQISSEVPQNLSASRPQDRQFILSSKKLLLSDSGFYLCAWATSGRDTGELFFGEGSRLTVL.

The rearrangement links TRBV2 to TRBJ2-1; TRBD2 matches 13 bases. Germline V gene lookup returns CDR1 SNHLY and CDR2 FYNNEI. This CDR3 comprises 15 residues. Unmatched junction bases numbered 6, after V lost 4 bases and J lost 9 bases. The CDR3 DNA follows: TGTGCCAGCAGTGTAGGACTAGCGGGAGTTTCTGAGCAGTTCTTC. Encoded protein: CASSVGLAGVSEQFF.